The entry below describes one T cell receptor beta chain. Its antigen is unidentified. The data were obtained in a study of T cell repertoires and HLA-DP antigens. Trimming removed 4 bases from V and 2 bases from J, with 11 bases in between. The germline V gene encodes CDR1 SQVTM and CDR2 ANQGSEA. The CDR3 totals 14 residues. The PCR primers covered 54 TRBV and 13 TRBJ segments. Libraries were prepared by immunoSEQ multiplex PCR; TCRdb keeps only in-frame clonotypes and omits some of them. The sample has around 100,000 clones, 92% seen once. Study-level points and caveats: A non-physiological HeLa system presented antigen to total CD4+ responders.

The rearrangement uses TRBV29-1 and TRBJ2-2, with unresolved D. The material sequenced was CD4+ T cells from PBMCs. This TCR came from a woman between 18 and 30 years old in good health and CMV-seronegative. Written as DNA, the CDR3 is TGCAGCGTTGGATGGGCGTCAAACACCGGGGAGCTGTTTTTT. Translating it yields CSVGWASNTGELFF.